This T cell receptor beta chain stems from a study of blood T cell repertoires in COVID-19. CDR1 is SGHNT, CDR2 YENEEA, per germline. V lost 5 bases and J lost 2; bases outside the gene matches: 2. The CDR3 consists of 13 residues. TCRdb keeps only in-frame clones here, not all; method: immunoSEQ multiplex PCR. The table lists over 15,000 clones, roughly 89% of them singletons. The TCR was taken from a man in his sixties with active COVID-19. The sequenced sample consisted of peripheral blood. The J gene is TRBJ1-2, the V gene TRBV11-3; TRBD1 agrees at 7 bases. CDR3 sequence: CASSPGQNYGYTF. Here the CDR3 DNA reads TGTGCCAGCAGCCCGGGACAGAACTATGGCTACACCTTC.